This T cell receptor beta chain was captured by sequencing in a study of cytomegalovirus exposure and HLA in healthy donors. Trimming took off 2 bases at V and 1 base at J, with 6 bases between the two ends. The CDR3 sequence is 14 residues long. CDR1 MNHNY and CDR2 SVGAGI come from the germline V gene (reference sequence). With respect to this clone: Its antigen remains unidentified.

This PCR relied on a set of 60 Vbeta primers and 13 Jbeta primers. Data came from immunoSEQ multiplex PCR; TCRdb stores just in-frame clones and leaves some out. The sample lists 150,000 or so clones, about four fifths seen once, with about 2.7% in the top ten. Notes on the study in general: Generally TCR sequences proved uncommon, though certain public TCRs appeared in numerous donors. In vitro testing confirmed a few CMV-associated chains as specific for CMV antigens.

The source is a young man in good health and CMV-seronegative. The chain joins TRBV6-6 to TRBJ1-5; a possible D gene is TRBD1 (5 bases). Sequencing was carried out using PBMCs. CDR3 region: CASSYQGSNQPQHF. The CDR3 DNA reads TGTGCCAGCAGTTACCAGGGAAGCAATCAGCCCCAGCATTTT.